These 22 T cell receptor beta chains were sequenced from one sample in a study of T cells in Graves' hyperthyroidism and ophthalmopathy. The source material, RNA transcripts, was used to amplify TCR beta CDR3 regions. TCR CDR3 underwent first-round RT-PCR with the HTBI primer set. TCRdb independently ran MiXCR on the multiplex PCR reads; one entry per CDR3 protein. The table records under 400,000 distinct CDR3 sequences, about a sixth of them present only once. Sequencing was done on a sample of blood. The receptors shown here come from a woman aged 18-35 years with Graves' hyperthyroidism that later progressed to Graves' ophthalmopathy.

This clonotype was observed a few times. The CDR3 region is CASRTTFTDTRQPQHF. As DNA, the CDR3 is TGTGCCAGCAGAACTACTTTTACGGACACGCGGCAGCCCCAGCATTTT. This chain links TRBV6-2 or TRBV6-3 with TRBJ1-5, with a weak D call TRBD1 (5 bases). In germline, CDR1 is MNHEY, CDR2 SVGEGT. Trimming stripped 6 bases from V and 7 bases from J, with 22 bases between. The CDR3 has 16 amino acids.

Ten or more counts support this clonotype. The rearrangement uses TRBV4-1 and TRBJ2-7; D is unresolved. Trimming took off 7 bases at V and 5 bases at J, with 18 bases between the two ends. This CDR3 has 14 residues. Germline V gives CDR1 MGHRA, CDR2 YSYEKL. CDR3: CASTETPMGDEQYF. In nucleotides, the CDR3 is TGCGCCAGCACCGAGACACCCATGGGTGACGAGCAGTACTTC.

This clonotype was seen at least ten times. V gene TRBV11-3 combines with J gene TRBJ2-5, with D uncertain. Germline values: CDR1 SGHNT, CDR2 YENEEA. The length of the CDR3 is 13 residues. V lost 5 bases and J 1 base, leaving 8 bases between the germline ends. The CDR3 reads CASSRLGQETQYF. The DNA for the CDR3 is TGTGCCAGCAGCAGACTGGGCCAAGAGACCCAGTACTTC. Variable domain in full (rest from reference TRBV11-3 and TRBJ2-5): EAGVVQSPRYKIIEKKQPVAFWCNPISGHNTLYWYLQNLGQGPELLIRYENEEAVDDSQLPKDRFSAERLKGVDSTLKIQPAELGDSAVYLCASSRLGQETQYFGPGTRLLVL.

This clonotype was seen at least ten times. This chain joins TRBV6-1 and TRBJ1-1, with D possibly matching TRBD1 (5 bases). V lost 7 bases and J 5 bases, leaving 20 bases between the germline ends. Germline assignment: CDR1 MNHNS and CDR2 SASEGT. The CDR3 runs 15 residues. The CDR3, as DNA: TGTGCCAGCATCAAAGCAGGCCCTTGGGGGACTGAAGCTTTCTTT. As protein: CASIKAGPWGTEAFF.

The CDR3: CASSQGQDGYTF. The CDR3 DNA is TGTGCCAGCAGCCAAGGACAGGATGGCTACACCTTC. The genes are TRBV14 and TRBJ1-2, with D tentatively TRBD1 (6 bases). CDR3 length: 12 amino acids. CDR1 SGHDN and CDR2 FVKESK come from the germline V gene. The V end was cut by 1 base, the J end by 6 bases, with 6 bases between.

Many counts were recorded for this clonotype. This chain uses TRBV29-1 with TRBJ2-2, with D possibly being TRBD2 (5 bases). The germline gives CDR1 SQVTM, CDR2 ANQGSEA. The CDR3 has 11 amino acids. V dropped 4 bases and J dropped 7 bases, with 7 bases sitting between them. As DNA, the CDR3 is TGCAGCGTTGGGGCGGGCGGGGAGCTGTTTTTT. This encodes CSVGAGGELFF.

The rearrangement links TRBV15 to TRBJ2-7; D tentatively fits TRBD1 or TRBD2 (6 bases each). The CDR3 has 12 amino acids. V was shortened by 9 bases and J by 5 bases, with 14 bases between the two germline ends. Germline lookup yields CDR1 LNHNV and CDR2 YYDKDF (reference sequence). The CDR3 DNA reads TGTGCCACAGCACCGGGGGCCGACGAGCAGTACTTC. Residues: CATAPGADEQYF.

At least ten counts were recorded for this clonotype. DNA of the CDR3: TGTGCCAGCAGAGTGGCAGGGGCCTACGAGCAGTACTTC. Protein sequence: CASRVAGAYEQYF. This sequence joins TRBV28 and TRBJ2-7; D might be TRBD1 (6 bases). The germline V gene has CDR1 MDHEN and CDR2 SYDVKM. V gave up 6 bases and J gave up 2 bases, with 11 bases separating them. The CDR3 extends over 13 amino acids.

This clonotype turned up a few times. The chain couples TRBV14 to TRBJ2-1, with a weak D call TRBD1 (5 bases). The germline V gene has CDR1 SGHDN and CDR2 FVKESK. V was shortened by 1 base and J by 5 bases, with 9 bases between the two germline ends. The CDR3 is made up of 14 amino acids. CDR3 in DNA: TGTGCCAGCAGCCAAGCAGGGAACAACAATGAGCAGTTCTTC. Residues: CASSQAGNNNEQFF.

The chain links TRBV28 to TRBJ2-3; 8 nucleotides agree with TRBD2. CDR3 length equals 14 residues. The germline V gene encodes CDR1 MDHEN and CDR2 SYDVKM. V dropped 11 bases and J dropped 6; count of bases not matched to a gene: 13. The CDR3 nucleotides are TGTGCCGCAGTTAAGGGCGGGAGGCTGGATACGCAGTATTTT. It encodes CAAVKGGRLDTQYF. Drawing the rest from reference TRBV28 and TRBJ2-3, the complete variable domain is DVKVTQSSRYLVKRTGEKVFLECVQDMDHENMFWYRQDPGLGLRLIYFSYDVKMKEKGDIPEGYSVSREKKERFSLILESASTNQTSMYLCAAVKGGRLDTQYFGPGTRLTVL.

This chain uses TRBV5-1 with TRBJ1-5; no definite D call. Germline CDR1 and CDR2: SGHRS and YFSETQ. V lost 7 bases and J lost 0, with 20 bases in between. CDR3 size: 17 residues. CDR3 amino acids: CASLGLYRDYSNQPQHF. CDR3 DNA sequence: TGCGCCAGCCTCGGGTTATATAGGGATTATAGCAATCAGCCCCAGCATTTT. Combining the CDR3 with reference TRBV5-1 and TRBJ1-5 gives the whole variable domain KAGVTQTPRYLIKTRGQQVTLSCSPISGHRSVSWYQQTPGQGLQFLFEYFSETQRNKGNFPGRFSGRQFSNSRSEMNVSTLELGDSALYLCASLGLYRDYSNQPQHFGDGTRLSIL.

The rearrangement joins TRBV6-6 to TRBJ2-1; D possibly uses TRBD1 or TRBD2 (5 bases each). The CDR3 loop spans 13 amino acids. The germline V gene has CDR1 MNHNY and CDR2 SVGAGI (reference sequence). Trimming pared 0 bases from V and 7 bases from J, leaving 7 bases between. The CDR3 nucleotides are TGTGCCAGCAGTTACTCGGGGGAGAATGAGCAGTTCTTC. Amino acids: CASSYSGENEQFF.

The sample holds many counts of this clonotype. This chain joins TRBV20-1 and TRBJ2-7, with TRBD2 identical over 16 bases. CDR3 length: 17 residues. V lost 5 bases to trimming and J lost 0 bases; unmatched junction nucleotides: 7. Germline CDR1 and CDR2: DFQATT and SNEGSKA (reference sequence). CDR3 sequence reads: CSALGLAGGPGSYEQYF. The CDR3 DNA sequence: TGCAGTGCTCTGGGACTAGCGGGAGGGCCGGGCTCCTACGAGCAGTACTTC.

V and J are TRBV29-1 and TRBJ1-1; D is possibly TRBD1 (5 bases). CDR1 and CDR2 from the germline V gene are SQVTM and ANQGSEA. The CDR3 has 15 amino acids. V lost 4 bases to trimming and J lost 0 bases, with 15 bases between them. The CDR3 here is CSVVDTGRMNTEAFF. CDR3 DNA: TGCAGCGTTGTTGACACGGGACGTATGAACACTGAAGCTTTCTTT.

This clonotype was observed many times. The chain uses TRBV28 and TRBJ2-5; D may be TRBD1 (5 bases). The germline gives CDR1 MDHEN, CDR2 SYDVKM. CDR3 length equals 13 residues. Trimming took 3 bases from V and 5 from J, leaving 10 bases between them. CDR3: CASSLGPLETQYF. The DNA of the CDR3 is TGTGCCAGCAGTTTGGGGCCCCTGGAGACCCAGTACTTC.

This clonotype has at least ten counts. The chain is built from TRBV6-2 or TRBV6-3 and TRBJ2-7, with 10 bases that match TRBD1. The CDR3 consists of 16 residues. Germline CDR1 MNHEY, CDR2 SVGEGT. The V segment lost 6 bases and the J segment 3 bases; nucleotides outside the gene matches: 11. The CDR3 is CASSSLGTGAFYEQYF. The CDR3 nucleotides read TGTGCCAGCAGCAGCCTAGGGACAGGGGCCTTCTACGAGCAGTACTTC.

About this clonotype itself: This may be a read error, as it is one base from a much larger clone. The CDR3 region is CAWTRTRVEQYF. CDR3 DNA: TGTGCCTGGACCCGGACAAGGGTCGAGCAGTACTTC. The gene calls are TRBV30 and TRBJ2-7; D possibly corresponds to TRBD1 (5 bases). The length of the CDR3 is 12 residues. With 4 bases removed from V and 6 bases from J, the gap between germline ends came to 13 bases. The germline CDR1 and CDR2 sequences are GTSNPN and SVGIG (reference sequence).

A remark on this clonotype: Sequence at one end of the junction differs from germline and may be a read error. The chain combines TRBV7-9 with TRBJ2-2, with D perhaps being TRBD1 or TRBD2 (5 bases each). Germline-derived CDR1 and CDR2 are SEHNR and FQNEAQ (reference sequence). The CDR3 length is 16 residues. CDR3 DNA: TGTGCCAGCAGCCCAGGCCATGGGGCCAACACCGGGGAGCTGCTTTTT. This translates into CASSPGHGANTGELLF.

This clonotype was seen at least ten times. V and J are TRBV27 and TRBJ2-3; no firm D call. The length of the CDR3 is 15 residues. Trimming removed 6 bases from V and 0 bases from J, with 13 bases in between. Germline CDR1 reads MNHEY; CDR2 reads SMNVEV (reference sequence). CDR3 loop: CASSRFGTSTDTQYF. The CDR3 DNA is TGTGCCAGCAGCCGGTTCGGAACTAGCACAGATACGCAGTATTTT.

Notes on this clonotype: One end of the junction varies from germline; a read error may be responsible. This chain connects TRBV27 to TRBJ2-3, with D unresolved. The V gene's germline CDR1 is MNHEY and CDR2 SMNVEV (reference sequence). The CDR3 totals 13 residues. In DNA form, the CDR3 reads TGTGCCAGCAGTTTCGACCGCACGGATACGCAGTATTTT. Its protein is CASSFDRTDTQYF.

The chain combines TRBV10-1 with TRBJ2-7; 10 bases match TRBD1. The CDR3 length is 14 residues. Trimming took 5 bases from V and 3 from J; bases not matched to a gene: 4. Per germline, CDR1 WNHNN and CDR2 SYGVQD (reference sequence). The CDR3 here is CASSYGQGVYEQYF. In DNA form, the CDR3 reads TGCGCCAGCAGTTATGGACAGGGGGTCTACGAGCAGTACTTC.

Ten or more counts support this clonotype. The V gene is TRBV13, the J gene TRBJ2-2; a possible D gene is TRBD1 (5 bases). The CDR3 extends over 16 amino acids. Germline V gene lookup returns CDR1 PRHDT and CDR2 FYEKMQ (reference sequence). The V gene lost 5 bases and the J gene lost 4 bases, with 17 bases spanning the gap. The CDR3 sequence is CASSLQGTVTTGELFF. In DNA, the CDR3 is TGTGCCAGCAGCCTGCAGGGTACTGTGACCACCGGGGAGCTGTTTTTT.